The 2 T cell receptor beta chains reported below all come from one sample, sequenced in a study of early T cells in non-severe SARS-CoV-2 infection. One entry per CDR3 protein results from TCRdb running MiXCR on the 5' RACE reads. The table lists 25,000 or so distinct CDR3 sequences, 4.5% to 7% of them singletons, with 2% to 3% in the top ten. The sequencing sample was made of whole blood. These receptors originate from an adult who was a healthcare worker with PCR-confirmed SARS-CoV-2 infection or an uninfected control (not recorded which).

This clonotype showed up many times. The genes are TRBV4-2 and TRBJ2-7; no definite D call. Trimming pared 0 bases from V and 3 bases from J, leaving 9 bases between. The CDR3 has 14 residues. Germline V lookup: CDR1 LGHNA, CDR2 YNFKEQ. This CDR3 is CASSQDVPNYEQYF. For the CDR3, the DNA is TGTGCCAGCAGCCAAGATGTTCCGAACTACGAGCAGTACTTC.

This clonotype appeared many times. In DNA form, the CDR3 reads TGTGCCAGCCTACCCCCGGGGGCAGCGCCCCTGCAGTACTTC. Protein product: CASLPPGAAPLQYF. The chain employs TRBV2 and TRBJ2-7; tentatively, D is TRBD1 or TRBD2 (6 bases each). This CDR3 comprises 14 residues. CDR1 and CDR2 from the germline V gene are SNHLY and FYNNEI. Trimming cost V 8 bases and J 9 bases, with 23 bases left between them.